Listed below are T cell receptor beta chains from one sample, sequenced in a study of cytomegalovirus exposure and HLA in healthy donors. Profiled with immunoSEQ multiplex PCR; TCRdb holds only in-frame clones, not every one. In the table there are around 130,000 clones, roughly four fifths of which are singletons. Specimen: PBMCs. These receptors were taken from a man younger than 40 in good health and CMV-seronegative. The CDR3 runs from the conserved cysteine through the conserved F or W. Fields, in order: V gene, D gene, J gene, clone size, CDR3 protein, CDR3 DNA. The D gene is left open where the match is weak. Clone size is not always given. Where it is, it says once, few, many or a class for expanded clones.

TRBV18,-,TRBJ1-1,-,CASSLRTEERAFF,TGTGCCAGCTCACTTCGGACAGAAGAGAGAGCTTTCTTT
TRBV20-1,-,TRBJ1-1,few,CSAIRGTEAFF,TGCAGTGCGATCCGGGGCACTGAAGCTTTCTTT
TRBV6-1,-,TRBJ2-3,-,CASSDTGTLVKDTQYF,TGTGCCAGCAGTGATACCGGGACTTTGGTGAAAGATACGCAGTATTTT
TRBV6-5,TRBD2,TRBJ2-2,few,CASSYQAGGDTGELFF,TGTGCCAGCAGTTACCAGGCGGGGGGGGACACCGGGGAGCTGTTTTTT
TRBV4-3,-,TRBJ2-3,once,CASSQEGGPSTDTQYF,TGCGCCAGCAGCCAAGAGGGCGGGCCTAGCACAGATACGCAGTATTTT
TRBV7-2,-,TRBJ1-1,-,CASSLAREAFF,TGTGCCAGCAGCTTAGCCAGGGAAGCTTTCTTT
TRBV6-5,-,TRBJ1-1,-,CASSKTQPSGIEAFF,TGTGCCAGCAGCAAAACACAACCCTCAGGTATTGAAGCTTTCTTT
TRBV21-1,-,TRBJ2-6,-,CASSKPDRAGVSSGANVLTF,TGTGCCAGCAGCAAACCGGACAGGGCTGGGGTTAGCTCTGGGGCCAACGTCCTGACTTTC
TRBV30,TRBD1,TRBJ1-5,-,CAWGDRGQNQPQHF,TGTGCCTGGGGGGACAGGGGACAAAATCAGCCCCAGCATTTT
TRBV6-5,TRBD1,TRBJ1-3,-,CASRQGNRNTIYF,TGTGCCAGTCGACAGGGCAATAGAAACACCATATATTTT
TRBV4-3,TRBD1,TRBJ2-1,-,CASSQDHRGIIEQFF,TGCGCCAGCAGCCAAGACCACAGGGGAATAATTGAGCAGTTCTTC
TRBV11-3,-,TRBJ2-5,-,CASGKPQGGETQYF,TGTGCCAGCGGAAAACCACAGGGTGGAGAGACCCAGTACTTC
TRBV27,-,TRBJ1-1,-,CASSPFGGLGQTEAFF,TGTGCCAGCAGCCCTTTTGGGGGGTTAGGGCAGACTGAAGCTTTCTTT
TRBV29-1,TRBD1,TRBJ2-2,-,CSVSTGIGTGELFF,TGCAGCGTATCGACAGGGATTGGCACCGGGGAGCTGTTTTTT
TRBV7-3,-,TRBJ1-5,few,CASSLLGGQNQPQHF,TGTGCCAGCAGCTTATTGGGGGGGCAGAATCAGCCCCAGCATTTT
TRBV28,TRBD1,TRBJ1-5,few,CASSLDRGRQPQHF,TGTGCCAGCAGTTTAGACAGGGGGCGTCAGCCCCAGCATTTT
TRBV2,TRBD2,TRBJ2-5,-,CASILAGVQQETQYF,TGTGCCAGCATCCTAGCGGGAGTTCAACAAGAGACCCAGTACTTC
TRBV6-5,TRBD1,TRBJ2-7,-,CASSSGQRIHEQYF,TGTGCCAGCAGTTCGGGACAGAGGATCCACGAGCAGTACTTC
TRBV5-1,-,TRBJ2-6,-,CASRQQGEPGANVLTF,TGCGCCAGCAGGCAACAGGGCGAACCTGGGGCCAACGTCCTGACTTTC
TRBV5-1,-,TRBJ1-1,-,CASSLGGGAFF,TGCGCCAGCAGCCTCGGCGGAGGAGCTTTCTTT
TRBV19,-,TRBJ1-5,-,CASSIGGDSNQPQHF,TGTGCCAGTAGTATCGGAGGCGATAGCAATCAGCCCCAGCATTTT
TRBV6-5,-,TRBJ2-1,-,CASSGGLNNEQFF,TGTGCCAGCAGCGGTGGGCTTAACAATGAGCAGTTCTTC
TRBV28,-,TRBJ2-7,-,CASSPLNPSSYEQYF,TGTGCCAGCAGTCCCCTAAACCCTAGCTCCTACGAGCAGTACTTC
TRBV15,TRBD1,TRBJ2-7,-,CATSRGGGQGRTYEQYF,TGTGCCACCAGCAGAGGTGGGGGACAGGGTCGAACCTACGAGCAGTACTTC
TRBV5-5,-,TRBJ2-5,-,CASSLILWVLGQETQYF,TGTGCCAGCAGCTTGATTCTCTGGGTGCTAGGCCAAGAGACCCAGTACTTC
TRBV28,-,TRBJ1-4,-,CASSLQGATNEKLFF,TGTGCCAGCAGTCTGCAGGGTGCCACTAATGAAAAACTGTTTTTT
TRBV28,-,TRBJ2-1,-,CASSLGGTREQFF,TGTGCCAGCAGTTTAGGGGGGACGCGTGAGCAGTTCTTC
TRBV28,TRBD2,TRBJ2-7,once,CASRRSGGLREQYF,TGTGCCAGCAGGAGGAGCGGGGGCCTTCGCGAGCAGTACTTC
TRBV7-3,TRBD2,TRBJ2-1,-,CASSLDSGGYNEQFF,TGTGCCAGCAGCTTAGATAGCGGGGGATACAATGAGCAGTTCTTC
TRBV28,-,TRBJ2-2,once,CASLGAEGNTGELFF,TGTGCCAGCCTGGGGGCAGAAGGGAACACCGGGGAGCTGTTTTTT
TRBV4-2,-,TRBJ2-3,-,CASTQELRVRDTQYF,TGTGCCAGCACCCAAGAACTACGGGTCCGGGATACGCAGTATTTT
TRBV13,TRBD2,TRBJ2-1,-,CASSLAGGYNEQFF,TGTGCCAGCAGCTTAGCGGGAGGGTACAATGAGCAGTTCTTC
TRBV27,TRBD2,TRBJ2-1,-,CASRRKSGLVSYNEQFF,TGTGCCAGCAGACGTAAGTCGGGACTAGTTTCCTACAATGAGCAGTTCTTC
TRBV5-6,-,TRBJ1-1,-,CASSSIQVNTEAFF,TGTGCCAGCAGCTCGATACAGGTGAACACTGAAGCTTTCTTT
TRBV18,TRBD2,TRBJ2-2,few,CASSPLAGDTGELFF,TGTGCCAGCTCACCACTAGCGGGAGACACCGGGGAGCTGTTTTTT
TRBV5-4,TRBD1,TRBJ2-2,-,CASSTGGDTGELFF,TGTGCCAGCAGCACAGGGGGCGACACCGGGGAGCTGTTTTTT
TRBV5-4,-,TRBJ2-5,-,CASSLRDQETQYF,TGTGCCAGCAGCCTCCGGGACCAAGAGACCCAGTACTTC
TRBV4-1,-,TRBJ2-7,-,CASSQVFSSYEQYF,TGCGCCAGCAGCCAAGTTTTCAGCTCCTACGAGCAGTACTTC
TRBV7-9,TRBD2,TRBJ2-7,-,CASSPLAGAYEQYF,TGTGCCAGCAGCCCCTTAGCGGGAGCCTACGAGCAGTACTTC
TRBV18,TRBD1,TRBJ1-5,-,CASSPSPGTGRQPQHF,TGTGCCAGCTCACCATCGCCGGGGACAGGGAGGCAGCCCCAGCATTTT
TRBV25-1,TRBD2,TRBJ2-1,-,CASSESGDNEQFF,TGTGCCAGCAGTGAGAGCGGGGACAATGAGCAGTTCTTC
TRBV9,TRBD2,TRBJ2-1,-,CASSRAGGLIDGEQFF,TGTGCCAGCAGCAGGGCGGGAGGCCTCATTGACGGTGAGCAGTTCTTC
TRBV11-2,TRBD1,TRBJ1-5,-,CASSFGTGYSPQHF,TGTGCCAGCAGCTTTGGGACAGGGTATTCGCCCCAGCATTTT
TRBV11-1,-,TRBJ1-3,-,CASSTRGNSGNTIYF,TGTGCCAGCAGCACCCGCGGTAACTCTGGAAACACCATATATTTT
TRBV28,TRBD1,TRBJ1-1,few,CASSLLDRAGTEAFF,TGTGCCAGCAGTTTACTAGACAGGGCGGGCACTGAAGCTTTCTTT